The T cell receptor beta chain described here comes from a study of cytotoxic CD8 clonotypes in ibrutinib-treated CLL. Points from the study as a whole: Upon ibrutinib response clonality rose, and upon progression it fell back toward baseline.

CDR3 length: 14 residues. V gave up 5 bases and J gave up 2 bases, with 9 bases separating them. Germline V CDR1 and CDR2: SGHTA, FQGNSA. Assay: immunoSEQ multiplex PCR; the TCRdb copy retains only in-frame clones and omits some. The data hold 110,000 to 150,000 clones, with about 80% observed a single time. Worth noting for this clone: Its antigen is not identified.

The sequence came from a human donor with chronic lymphocytic leukemia. Material: PBMCs, obtained after 12 months of ibrutinib treatment. The chain recombines TRBV7-2 with TRBJ2-2, with D tentatively TRBD1 (6 bases). CDR3 in amino acids: CASSRDTNTGELFF. CDR3 sequence (DNA): TGTGCCAGCAGCCGGGACACCAACACCGGGGAGCTGTTTTTT.